Below, one T cell receptor (beta chain) is given with its context. Its antigen remains unknown. The data derive from a study of CXCR3-negative and CXCR3-positive naive CD8 T cells. Study-wide results and limits: Surface CD5 matched across naive subsets, and TRB CDR3 properties served to infer TCR strength. High diversity, comparable across both naive subsets, contrasted with much lower diversity in memory CD8+ cells. CXCR3-positive naive cells had TRB CDR3s that were more hydrophobic than CXCR3-negative naive cells had. TRBV-TRBJ usage matched between naive CXCR3-negative and CXCR3-positive cells but not between memory cells.

Using triplicate sorts, 300,000 cells were collected each time from every CD8+ T cell subset. In preparing the TRB cDNA libraries, 5' RACE with UMI labels was used. TCRdb re-called the 5' RACE reads and shows each CDR3 protein once, DNA omitted. This repertoire includes about 84,000 distinct CDR3 sequences. The sequence came from a human donor in good health. Some clones in this sample may be carry-over from other donors' samples. The sample taken for sequencing was naive CXCR3+ CD8+ T cells from blood. The subset denotes: CD45RO-CCR7+CD27+CD95- naive CD8+ T cells expressing CXCR3 (TNR3+).

The CDR3 reads CSAALQGMNTGELFF. This chain connects TRBV29-1 to TRBJ2-2; TCRdb returns TRBD1, unconfirmable since there is no DNA. The length of the CDR3 is 15 residues. Germline values: CDR1 SQVTM, CDR2 ANQGSEA.